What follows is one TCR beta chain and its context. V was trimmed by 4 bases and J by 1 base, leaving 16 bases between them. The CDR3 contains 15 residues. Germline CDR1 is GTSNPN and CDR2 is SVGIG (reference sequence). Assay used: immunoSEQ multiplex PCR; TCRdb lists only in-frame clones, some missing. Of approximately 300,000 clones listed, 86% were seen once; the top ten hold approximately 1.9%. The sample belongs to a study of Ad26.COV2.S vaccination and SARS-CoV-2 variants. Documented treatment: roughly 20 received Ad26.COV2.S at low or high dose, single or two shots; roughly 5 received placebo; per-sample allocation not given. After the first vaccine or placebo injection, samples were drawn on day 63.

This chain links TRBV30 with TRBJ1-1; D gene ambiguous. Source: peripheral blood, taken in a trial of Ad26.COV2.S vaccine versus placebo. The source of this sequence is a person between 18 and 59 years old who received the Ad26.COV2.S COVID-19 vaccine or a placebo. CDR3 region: CAWIRTRAPNTEAFF. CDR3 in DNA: TGTGCCTGGATCAGAACCCGGGCTCCGAACACTGAAGCTTTCTTT.